The entry below describes one TCR beta chain. Its antigen is still unknown. The CDR3 has 13 residues. V was trimmed by 8 bases and J by 2 bases, leaving 13 bases between them. The data were produced by immunoSEQ multiplex PCR, yet TCRdb's version contains in-frame clones alone and is incomplete. Of about 170,000 clones listed, roughly 89% were seen once; the top ten hold 1.5% to 2%. This entry belongs to a study of T cell responses to AZD1222 COVID-19 vaccine. Overall study findings and caveats: Rises in breadth and depth of Spike-specific TCRs came after two AZD1222 doses. Of spike-specific TCRs, nearly half reportedly target regions left unmutated in variants. AZD1222 recipients seropositive at baseline numbered only six or seven.

The TCR sequence derives from an adult in good health. Here the sequenced sample was peripheral blood, taken on day 0 of AZD1222 vaccination. This chain joins TRBV12-3 or TRBV12-4 and TRBJ2-7; maybe TRBD1 (6 bases). DNA of the CDR3: TGTGCCAGCGGCTACGGGACAACCTACGAGCAGTACTTC. Protein product: CASGYGTTYEQYF.